The sample holds a few counts of the clone carrying this T cell receptor (beta chain). Its antigen is unknown. TCRdb re-analysed the reads in MiXCR, keeping a single row per CDR3 protein. The sample lists approximately 400,000 distinct CDR3 sequences, around 32% occurring once. This entry comes from a study of T cell repertoires in cytomegalovirus infection. Study details: Signatures in public TCR beta sequences pointed to both CMV infection and matching HLA type. Whole-study results and caveats: Cumulated frequencies of public TCR beta families served to identify carriers of CMV plus the relevant HLA. CMV-specific TCR beta clonotypes restricted by HLA-C dominated the ex vivo response.

Sequenced: PBMCs. The receptor was isolated from a human donor in good health (CMV status not recorded). Some clones in this sample may be carry-over from other donors' samples.

The CDR3 bases are TGTGCCAGCAGTGAAATGGCTAGCGGGACCTACGAGCAGTACTTC. It is translated as CASSEMASGTYEQYF. The J gene is TRBJ2-7, the V gene TRBV2; 9 bases agree with TRBD2. The CDR3 extends over 15 amino acids. Germline loops: CDR1 SNHLY, CDR2 FYNNEI. J was trimmed by 2 bases and V by 2 bases; bases with no gene match: 4.